The present T cell receptor (beta chain) was sequenced within a study of shared clonotypes between healthy human individuals. Study information: Participating donors consisted of a couple of women and a few men aged 18 to 49. Per-donor plates numbered three CD4 naive, three CD4 memory, two CD8 naive and one CD8 memory. General study findings and limits: All-four-donor shared clonotypes had higher generation probabilities than non-shared clonotypes did.

CDR1 is LNHDA, CDR2 SQIVND, per germline (reference sequence). The ends were cut back, 5 bases at V and 6 bases at J, with 5 bases in the middle. There are 12 residues in the CDR3. On this clone itself: Its antigen remains unknown.

From CD4+ cells came CD45RA+ naive and CD45RA-negative memory subsets. This table comes from immunoSEQ multiplex PCR, and its TCRdb copy is limited to in-frame clones, with some not included. The repertoire holds roughly 760,000 clones, with about 74% as singletons. The receptor was isolated from a woman in her twenties or thirties in good health. The sample consisted of memory CD4+ T cells sorted from blood. Subset specified: CD45RA-negative fraction. This sequence joins TRBV19 and TRBJ1-6; no definite D call. CDR3 nucleotide sequence: TGTGCCAGTAGTTCGGTTAATTCACCCCTCCACTTT. Translating it yields CASSSVNSPLHF.